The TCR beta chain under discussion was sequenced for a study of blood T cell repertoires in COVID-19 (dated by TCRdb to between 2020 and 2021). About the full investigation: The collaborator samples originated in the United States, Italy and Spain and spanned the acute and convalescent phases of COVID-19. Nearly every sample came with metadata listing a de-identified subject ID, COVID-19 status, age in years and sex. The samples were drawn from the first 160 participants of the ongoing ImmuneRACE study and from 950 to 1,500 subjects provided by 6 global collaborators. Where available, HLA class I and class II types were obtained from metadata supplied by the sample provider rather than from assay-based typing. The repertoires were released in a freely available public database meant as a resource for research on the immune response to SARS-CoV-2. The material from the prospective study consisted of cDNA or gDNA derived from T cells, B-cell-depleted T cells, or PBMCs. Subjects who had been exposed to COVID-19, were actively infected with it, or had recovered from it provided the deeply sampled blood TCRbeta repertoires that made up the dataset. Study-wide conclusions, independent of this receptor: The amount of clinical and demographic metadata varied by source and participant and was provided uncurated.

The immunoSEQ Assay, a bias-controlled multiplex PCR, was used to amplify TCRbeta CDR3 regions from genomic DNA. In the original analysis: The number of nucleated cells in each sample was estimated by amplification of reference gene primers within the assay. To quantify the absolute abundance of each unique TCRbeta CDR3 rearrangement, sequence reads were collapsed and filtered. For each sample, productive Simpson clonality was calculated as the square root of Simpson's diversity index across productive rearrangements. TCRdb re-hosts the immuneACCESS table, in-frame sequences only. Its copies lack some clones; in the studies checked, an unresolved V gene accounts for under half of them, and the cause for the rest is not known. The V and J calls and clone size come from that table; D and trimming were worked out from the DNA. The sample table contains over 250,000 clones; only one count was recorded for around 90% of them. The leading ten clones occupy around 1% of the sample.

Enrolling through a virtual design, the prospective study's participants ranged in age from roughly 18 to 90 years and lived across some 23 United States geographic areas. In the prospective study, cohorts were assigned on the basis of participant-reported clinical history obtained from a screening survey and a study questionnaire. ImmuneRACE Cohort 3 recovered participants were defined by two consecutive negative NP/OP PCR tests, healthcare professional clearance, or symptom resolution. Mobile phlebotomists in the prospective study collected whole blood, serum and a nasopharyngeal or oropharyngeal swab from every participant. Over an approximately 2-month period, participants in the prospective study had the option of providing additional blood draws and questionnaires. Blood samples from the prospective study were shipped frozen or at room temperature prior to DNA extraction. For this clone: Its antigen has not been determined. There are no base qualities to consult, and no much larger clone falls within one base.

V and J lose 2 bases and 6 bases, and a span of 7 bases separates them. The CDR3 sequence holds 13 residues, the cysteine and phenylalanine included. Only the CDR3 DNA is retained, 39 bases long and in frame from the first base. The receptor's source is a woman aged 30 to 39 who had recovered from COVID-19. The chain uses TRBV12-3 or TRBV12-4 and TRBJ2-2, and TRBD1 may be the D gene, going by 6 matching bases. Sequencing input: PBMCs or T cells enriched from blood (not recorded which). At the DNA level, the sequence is TGTGCCAGCAGTTTAAGGACAGCCGGGGAGCTGTTTTTT. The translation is CASSLRTAGELFF.